The 3 T cell receptor beta chains presented below share a single source sample, sequenced in a study of blood T cell repertoires in COVID-19. The repertoire was sequenced with immunoSEQ multiplex PCR; TCRdb's copy has only in-frame clones and lacks some. The sample lists fewer than 250,000 clones; about 86% were seen once. The sequencing input was PBMCs or T cells enriched from blood (not recorded which). The receptors were gathered from a woman in her forties or fifties with acute COVID-19.

The chain joins TRBV29-1 to TRBJ2-4; weak D call: TRBD1 (5 bases). The V end lost 5 bases, the J end lost 8 bases, and 13 bases lay between the germline ends. The CDR3 covers 12 residues. Germline CDR1 SQVTM, CDR2 ANQGSEA. The CDR3 loop is CSVFQGQDIQYF. DNA for the CDR3: TGCAGCGTTTTTCAGGGTCAGGACATTCAGTACTTC.

The J gene is TRBJ2-5, the V gene TRBV19; 9 nucleotides match TRBD1. V shed 1 base and J 9 bases; nucleotides not matched to a gene: 6. From germline, CDR1 is LNHDA and CDR2 SQIVND (reference sequence). This CDR3 comprises 14 residues. The CDR3 bases are TGTGCCAGTAGTATAGGGGGACAGGGTCCTGCCCAGTACTTC. Amino acid sequence: CASSIGGQGPAQYF.

The rearrangement links TRBV10-1 to TRBJ2-5, with 9 bases lining up with TRBD1. Per the germline V gene, CDR1 is WNHNN and CDR2 is SYGVQD (reference sequence). The V gene end was trimmed by 4 bases and the J gene end by 2 bases; junction bases not matched to a gene: 2. There are 14 residues in the CDR3. CDR3 in amino acids: CASSVGTGQETQYF. Here the CDR3 DNA reads TGCGCCAGCAGTGTTGGGACAGGGCAAGAGACCCAGTACTTC.